The entry below gives a single TCR beta chain sequence along with its context. What it recognizes is unknown. Autoimmune disease history or systemic immunosuppression barred patients. These data come from a study of OX40 agonist ivuxolimab in advanced cancers. This CDR3 has 13 amino acids. V dropped 8 bases and J dropped 8; count of bases not matched to a gene: 8. Germline V CDR1 and CDR2: LNHDA, SQIVND (reference sequence). The protocol was immunoSEQ multiplex PCR, while the TCRdb copy is restricted to in-frame clones and leaves out a portion. This table holds 35,000 or so clones, roughly four fifths found once. Findings of the study overall: The authors also found low normalized T-cell clonal expansion in some nonresponders. At 0.1 to 3.0 mg/kg and by week 6, clonal expansion occurred in CD4+ and CD8+ blood T cells.

The chain uses TRBV19 and TRBJ1-2, with 10 bases identical to TRBD1. The input for sequencing was CD4+ or CD8+ T cells sorted from blood, taken in a trial of the OX40 agonist ivuxolimab. The source is an adult with an advanced solid tumor such as melanoma, head and neck, liver or kidney cancer. CDR3 loop: CASWLGQGSGYTF. CDR3 sequence (DNA): TGTGCCAGTTGGCTGGGACAGGGGAGCGGCTACACCTTC.